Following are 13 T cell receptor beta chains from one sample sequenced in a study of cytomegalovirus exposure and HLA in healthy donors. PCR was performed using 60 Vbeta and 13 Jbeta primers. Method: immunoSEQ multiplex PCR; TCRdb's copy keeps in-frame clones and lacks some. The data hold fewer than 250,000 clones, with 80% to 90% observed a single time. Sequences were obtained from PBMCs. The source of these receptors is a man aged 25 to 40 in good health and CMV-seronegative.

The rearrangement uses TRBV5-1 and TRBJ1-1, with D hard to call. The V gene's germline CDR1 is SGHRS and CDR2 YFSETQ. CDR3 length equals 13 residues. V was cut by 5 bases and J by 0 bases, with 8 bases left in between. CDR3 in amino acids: CASSYDMNTEAFF. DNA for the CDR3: TGCGCCAGCAGTTACGACATGAACACTGAAGCTTTCTTT.

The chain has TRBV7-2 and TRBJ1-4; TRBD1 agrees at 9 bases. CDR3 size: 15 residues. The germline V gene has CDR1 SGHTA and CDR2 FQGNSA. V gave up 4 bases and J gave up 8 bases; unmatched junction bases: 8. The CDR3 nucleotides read TGTGCCAGCAGCTCCAGCGGGACAGGGAACGAAAAACTGTTTTTT. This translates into CASSSSGTGNEKLFF.

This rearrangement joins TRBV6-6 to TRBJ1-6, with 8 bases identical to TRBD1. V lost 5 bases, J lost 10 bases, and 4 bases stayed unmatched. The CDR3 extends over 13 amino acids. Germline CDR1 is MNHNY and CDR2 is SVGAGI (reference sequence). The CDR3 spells CASSRGQGSPLHF. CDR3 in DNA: TGTGCCAGCAGTCGCGGACAGGGATCACCCCTCCACTTT.

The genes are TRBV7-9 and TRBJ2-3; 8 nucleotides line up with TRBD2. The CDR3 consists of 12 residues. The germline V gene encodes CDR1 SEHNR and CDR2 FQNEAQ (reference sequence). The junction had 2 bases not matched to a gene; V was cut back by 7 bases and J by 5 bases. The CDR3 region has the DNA TGTGCCAGCACCGGGGGGGGAGATACGCAGTATTTT. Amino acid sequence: CASTGGGDTQYF. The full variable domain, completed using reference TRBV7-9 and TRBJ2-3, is DTGVSQNPRHKITKRGQNVTFRCDPISEHNRLYWYRQTLGQGPEFLTYFQNEAQLEKSRLLSDRFSAERPKGSFSTLEIQRTEQGDSAMYLCASTGGGDTQYFGPGTRLTVL.

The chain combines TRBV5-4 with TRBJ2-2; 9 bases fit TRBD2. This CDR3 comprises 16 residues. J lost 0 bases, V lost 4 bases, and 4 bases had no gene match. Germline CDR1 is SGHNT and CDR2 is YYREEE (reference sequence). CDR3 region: CASSPLAGSNTGELFF. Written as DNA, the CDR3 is TGTGCCAGCAGCCCTCTAGCGGGGTCGAACACCGGGGAGCTGTTTTTT. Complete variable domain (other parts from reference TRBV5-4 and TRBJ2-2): ETGVTQSPTHLIKTRGQQVTLRCSSQSGHNTVSWYQQALGQGPQFIFQYYREEENGRGNFPPRFSGLQFPNYSSELNVNALELDDSALYLCASSPLAGSNTGELFFGEGSRLTVL.

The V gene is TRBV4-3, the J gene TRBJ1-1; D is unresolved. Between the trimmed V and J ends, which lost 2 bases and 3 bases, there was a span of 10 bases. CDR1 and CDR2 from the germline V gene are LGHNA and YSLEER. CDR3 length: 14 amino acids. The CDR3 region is CASSQYTTHTEAFF. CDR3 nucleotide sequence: TGCGCCAGCAGCCAATATACGACTCACACTGAAGCTTTCTTT.

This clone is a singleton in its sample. In DNA, the CDR3 is TGTGCCAGCAGCCACTCTACTAGCGGGGCCGGCACCGGGGAGCTGTTTTTT. Its protein is CASSHSTSGAGTGELFF. This chain links TRBV7-6 with TRBJ2-2, with TRBD2 matching over 10 bases. The V gene end was trimmed by 5 bases and the J gene end by 4 bases; junction bases not matched to a gene: 10. CDR1 and CDR2 from the germline V gene are SGHVS and FNYEAQ. This CDR3 comprises 17 residues.

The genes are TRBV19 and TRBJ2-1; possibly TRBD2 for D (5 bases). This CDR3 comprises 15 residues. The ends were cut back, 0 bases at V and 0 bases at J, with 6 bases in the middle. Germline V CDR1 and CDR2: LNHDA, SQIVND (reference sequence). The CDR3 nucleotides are TGTGCCAGTAGTATAGATGGGAGCTCCTACAATGAGCAGTTCTTC. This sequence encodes CASSIDGSSYNEQFF.

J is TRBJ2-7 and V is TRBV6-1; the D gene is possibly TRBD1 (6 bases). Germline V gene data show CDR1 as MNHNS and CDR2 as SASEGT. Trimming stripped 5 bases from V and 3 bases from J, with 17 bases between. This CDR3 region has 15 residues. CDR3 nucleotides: TGTGCCAGCAGTTCCCAACAGGGATTAGGCTACGAGCAGTACTTC. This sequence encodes CASSSQQGLGYEQYF.

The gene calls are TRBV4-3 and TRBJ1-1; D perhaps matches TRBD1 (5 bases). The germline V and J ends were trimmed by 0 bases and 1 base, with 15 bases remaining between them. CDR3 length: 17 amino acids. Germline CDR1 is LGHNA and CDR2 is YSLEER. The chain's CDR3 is CASSQDGGASGNTEAFF. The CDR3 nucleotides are TGCGCCAGCAGCCAAGATGGAGGGGCGAGCGGGAACACTGAAGCTTTCTTT.

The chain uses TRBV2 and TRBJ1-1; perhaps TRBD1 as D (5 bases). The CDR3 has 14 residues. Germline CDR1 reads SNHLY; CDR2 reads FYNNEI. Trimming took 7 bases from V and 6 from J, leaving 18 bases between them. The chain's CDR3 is CASTTGGNRAEAFF. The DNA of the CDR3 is TGTGCCAGCACTACCGGGGGGAATCGCGCTGAAGCTTTCTTT. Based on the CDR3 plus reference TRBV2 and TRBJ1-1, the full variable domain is EPEVTQTPSHQVTQMGQEVILRCVPISNHLYFYWYRQILGQKVEFLVSFYNNEISEKSEIFDDQFSVERPDGSNFTLKIRSTKLEDSAMYFCASTTGGNRAEAFFGQGTRLTVV.

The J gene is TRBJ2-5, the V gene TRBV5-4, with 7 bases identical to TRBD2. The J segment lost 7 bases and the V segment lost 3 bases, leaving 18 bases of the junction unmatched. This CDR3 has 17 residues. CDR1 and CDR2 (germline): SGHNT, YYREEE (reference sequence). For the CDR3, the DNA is TGTGCCAGCAGCTCCGCGGGGTGGGGGGGGGAACGGGGGACCCAGTACTTC. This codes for CASSSAGWGGERGTQYF.

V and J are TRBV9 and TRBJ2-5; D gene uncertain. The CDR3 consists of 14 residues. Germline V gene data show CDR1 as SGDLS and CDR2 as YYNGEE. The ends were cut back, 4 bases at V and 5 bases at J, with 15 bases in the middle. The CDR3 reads CASSTRGTEETQYF. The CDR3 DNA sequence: TGTGCCAGCAGCACCCGTGGTACGGAGGAGACCCAGTACTTC. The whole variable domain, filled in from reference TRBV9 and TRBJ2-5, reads DSGVTQTPKHLITATGQRVTLRCSPRSGDLSVYWYQQSLDQGLQFLIQYYNGEERAKGNILERFSAQQFPDLHSELNLSSLELGDSALYFCASSTRGTEETQYFGPGTRLLVL.